Here is one T cell receptor (beta chain) with its context. Its specificity is not known. This record belongs to a study of response to subunit inactivated influenza vaccine. The study's findings and limits: Authors suggested few new T cells are recruited by each seasonal influenza vaccination.

TCRdb recomputed calls from the RT-PCR reads with MiXCR, one row per CDR3 protein. The table lists around 300,000 distinct CDR3 sequences, about 20% of them singletons. The CDR3 runs 16 residues. CDR1 and CDR2 from the germline V gene are SNHLY and FYNNEI. V lost 6 bases to trimming and J lost 7 bases; unmatched junction nucleotides: 13. This specimen consisted of PBMCs from blood, obtained less than 22 months after vaccination. The TCR originated in a man aged 45 to 75 who received an inactivated influenza vaccine. This chain links TRBV2 with TRBJ2-2, with 8 bases lining up with TRBD1. DNA for the CDR3: TGTGCCAGCAGAAACCCAGGACAGGGCGTCGTCGGGGAGCTGTTTTTT. Translation: CASRNPGQGVVGELFF.